This T cell receptor (beta chain) is from a study of cytomegalovirus exposure and HLA in healthy donors. Generated by immunoSEQ multiplex PCR, the TCRdb table keeps only in-frame clones and is missing some. Counted here are about 130,000 clones, approximately 90% occurring once; the ten biggest clones make up over 5%. This receptor was identified in a woman aged 25 to 39 in good health and CMV-seropositive. The source material was PBMCs.

CDR3 sequence reads: CASSLAPSGAQETQYF. CDR3 in DNA: TGTGCCAGCAGCTTGGCTCCTAGCGGGGCCCAAGAGACCCAGTACTTC. V gene TRBV5-6 combines with J gene TRBJ2-5, with 9 bases lining up with TRBD2. The CDR3 is 16 amino acids. V dropped 0 bases and J dropped 1; count of bases not matched to a gene: 4. Germline loops: CDR1 SGHDT, CDR2 YYEEEE. Full variable domain (rest looked up from reference TRBV5-6 and TRBJ2-5): DAGVTQSPTHLIKTRGQQVTLRCSPKSGHDTVSWYQQALGQGPQFIFQYYEEEERQRGNFPDRFSGHQFPNYSSELNVNALLLGDSALYLCASSLAPSGAQETQYFGPGTRLLVL.